This TCR beta chain was sequenced during a study of cytomegalovirus exposure and HLA in healthy donors. Regarding the study as a whole: Further analysis was carried out later, and it showed several of the most significant clusters appearing linked to common viral pathogens. By a later analysis, the bulk of CMV-associated TCR beta chains appeared HLA-restricted. In a later analysis, HLA-C alleles had the fewest associated TCRs, DRB1 alleles the most.

The trim removed 5 bases at V and 2 bases at J, leaving 10 bases unmatched. This CDR3 is built from 16 residues. Germline loops: CDR1 MNHEY, CDR2 SMNVEV (reference sequence). It was healthy bone marrow donors who served as donors. The PCR had 60 Vbeta and 13 Jbeta primers. Repertoires were generated with immunoSEQ multiplex PCR, while TCRdb's copy carries only in-frame clones and drops some. The sample records about 110,000 clones, 67% being singletons. Note on this clone: What it binds is unknown.

The chain couples TRBV27 to TRBJ2-3; 7 nucleotides align to TRBD1. The receptor comes from a man aged 18-30 years in good health and CMV-seropositive. The sample taken for sequencing was PBMCs. For the CDR3, the DNA is TGTGCCAGCAGTACCCCGACAGGGTCGGTCACAGATACGCAGTATTTT. This codes for CASSTPTGSVTDTQYF.